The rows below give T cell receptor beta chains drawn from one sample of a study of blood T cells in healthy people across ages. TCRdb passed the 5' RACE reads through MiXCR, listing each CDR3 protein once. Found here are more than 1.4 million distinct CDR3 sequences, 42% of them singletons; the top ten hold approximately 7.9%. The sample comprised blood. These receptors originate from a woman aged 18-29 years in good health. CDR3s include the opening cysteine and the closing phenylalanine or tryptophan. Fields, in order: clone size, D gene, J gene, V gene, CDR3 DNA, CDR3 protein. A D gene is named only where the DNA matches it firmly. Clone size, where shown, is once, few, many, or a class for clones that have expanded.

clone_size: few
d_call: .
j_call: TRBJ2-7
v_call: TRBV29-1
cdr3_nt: TGCAGCGTCGCCGAGGGCGCGAGCTCCTACGAGCAGTACTTC
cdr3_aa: CSVAEGASSYEQYF

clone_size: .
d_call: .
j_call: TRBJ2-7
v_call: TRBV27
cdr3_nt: TGTGCCAGCAGTTATGGCTTAGCCCCCGAGCAGTACTTC
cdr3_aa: CASSYGLAPEQYF

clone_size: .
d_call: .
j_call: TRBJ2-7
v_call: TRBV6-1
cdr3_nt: TGTGCCAGCTCAGTGGCAGCCGGTTTCAGCTCCTACGAGCAGTACTTC
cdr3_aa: CASSVAAGFSSYEQYF

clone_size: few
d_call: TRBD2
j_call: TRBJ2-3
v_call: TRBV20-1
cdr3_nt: TGCAGTGCTAGTCCAGCGGGACGCACAGATACGCAGTATTTT
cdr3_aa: CSASPAGRTDTQYF

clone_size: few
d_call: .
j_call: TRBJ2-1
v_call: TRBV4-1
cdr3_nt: TGCGCCAGCAGCCAAGAGGTCCGGGGAAGCTACAATGAGCAGTTCTTC
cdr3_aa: CASSQEVRGSYNEQFF

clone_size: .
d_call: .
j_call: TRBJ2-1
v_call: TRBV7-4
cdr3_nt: TGTGCCAGCAGCTTAGGCCGGCGGGAATCCTCCTACAATGAGCAGTTCTTC
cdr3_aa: CASSLGRRESSYNEQFF

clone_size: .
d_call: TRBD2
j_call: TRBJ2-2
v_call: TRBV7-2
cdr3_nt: TGTGCCAGCAGCTTACAGCGGGAGCCCACCGGGGAGCTGTTTTTT
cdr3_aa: CASSLQREPTGELFF

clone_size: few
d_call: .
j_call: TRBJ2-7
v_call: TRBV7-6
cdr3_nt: TGTGCCAGCAGCTTAGTGTACGGGAGTGGATACGAGCAGTACTTC
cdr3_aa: CASSLVYGSGYEQYF

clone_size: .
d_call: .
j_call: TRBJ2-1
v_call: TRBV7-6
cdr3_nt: TGTGCCAGCAGCTTAGTCGACGAGAATGAGCAGTTCTTC
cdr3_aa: CASSLVDENEQFF

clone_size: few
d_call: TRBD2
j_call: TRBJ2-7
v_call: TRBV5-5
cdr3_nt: TGTGCCAGCAGCCCCGGGCTAGCGGGAGCAAGGTACGAGCAGTACTTC
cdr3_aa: CASSPGLAGARYEQYF

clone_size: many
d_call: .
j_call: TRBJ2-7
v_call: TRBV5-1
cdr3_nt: TGTGCCAGCAGCTTGGAAAGGGGCTCCTACGAGCAGTACTTC
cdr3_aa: CASSLERGSYEQYF

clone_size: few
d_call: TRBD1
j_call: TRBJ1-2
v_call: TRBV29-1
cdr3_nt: TGCAGCGTTGCACGGGACAGGCTAGCTAACTATGGCTACACCTTC
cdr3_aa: CSVARDRLANYGYTF

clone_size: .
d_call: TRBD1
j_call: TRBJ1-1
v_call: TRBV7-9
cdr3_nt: TGTGCCAGCAGCTTAGCACCAGAAACTGGGACAGCAGGTCGCAATGCTTTCTTT
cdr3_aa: CASSLAPETGTAGRNAFF

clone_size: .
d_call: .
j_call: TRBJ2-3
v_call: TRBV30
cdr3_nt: TGTGCCTCGGGGCGGCGGGAGCAGTATTTT
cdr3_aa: CASGRREQYF

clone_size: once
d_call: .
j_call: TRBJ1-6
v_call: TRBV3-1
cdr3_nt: TGTGCCAGCAGCCAAGCTTCGCGGGGAGTAGGCTATAATTCACCCCTCCACTTT
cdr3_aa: CASSQASRGVGYNSPLHF

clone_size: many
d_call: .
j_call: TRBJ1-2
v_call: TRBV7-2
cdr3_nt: TGTGCCAGCAGCTTAGGGGGGGACTCCTATGGCTACACCTTC
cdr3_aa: CASSLGGDSYGYTF

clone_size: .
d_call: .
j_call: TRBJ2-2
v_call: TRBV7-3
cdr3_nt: TGTGCCAGCACCAACGGCCCGGGGAACACCGGGGAGCTGTTTTTT
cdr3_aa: CASTNGPGNTGELFF

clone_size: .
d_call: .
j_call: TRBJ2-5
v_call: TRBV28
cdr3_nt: TGTGCCAGCAGTCCACCGACAGGGCGGGGGACCCAGTACTTC
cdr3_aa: CASSPPTGRGTQYF

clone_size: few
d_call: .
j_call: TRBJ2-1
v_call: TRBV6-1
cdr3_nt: TGTGCCAGCAGTGATCACGGGGGCAGCTCCTACAATGAGCAGTTCTTC
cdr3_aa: CASSDHGGSSYNEQFF

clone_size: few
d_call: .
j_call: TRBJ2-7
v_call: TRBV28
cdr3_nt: TGTGCCAGCAGTTTCTTGGGGGGCCAGACCTACGAGCAGTACTTC
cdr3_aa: CASSFLGGQTYEQYF

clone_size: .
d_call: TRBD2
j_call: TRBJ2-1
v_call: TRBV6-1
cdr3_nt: TGTGCCAGCAGTAAACAGGGACTAGCGGGGGTTACTGGCGATGAGCAGTTCTTC
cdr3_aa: CASSKQGLAGVTGDEQFF

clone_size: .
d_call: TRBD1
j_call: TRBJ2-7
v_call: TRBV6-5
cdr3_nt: TGTGCCAGCAGTACCGGGACAGGGGAAGAGCAGTACTTC
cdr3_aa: CASSTGTGEEQYF

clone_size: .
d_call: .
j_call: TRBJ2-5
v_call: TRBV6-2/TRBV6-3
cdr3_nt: TGTGCCAGCAGTTACCCGTTCCCAGGCGAGAAAGAGACCCAGTACTTC
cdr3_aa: CASSYPFPGEKETQYF

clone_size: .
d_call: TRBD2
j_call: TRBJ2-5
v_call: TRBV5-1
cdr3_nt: TGCGCCAGCGGACTAGCGGGATCCCCTCTCAATGAGCAGTACTTC
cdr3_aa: CASGLAGSPLNEQYF

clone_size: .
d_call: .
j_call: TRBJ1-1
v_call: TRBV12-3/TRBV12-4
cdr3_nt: TGTGCCAGCAGCCGGGACGAGAACACTGAAGCTTTCTTT
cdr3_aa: CASSRDENTEAFF

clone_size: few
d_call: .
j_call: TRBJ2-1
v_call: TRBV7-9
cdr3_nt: TGTGCCAGCAGCTCTCCGGGACCAACTTACAATGAGCAGTTCTTC
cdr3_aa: CASSSPGPTYNEQFF

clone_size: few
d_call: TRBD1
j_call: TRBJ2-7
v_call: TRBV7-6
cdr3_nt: TGTGCCAGCAGCTCGGGACAGCTCGAGCAGTACTTC
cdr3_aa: CASSSGQLEQYF

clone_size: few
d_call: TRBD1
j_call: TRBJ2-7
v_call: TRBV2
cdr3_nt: TGTGCCAGCACCCTCGACAGGGTCCGGGACGAGCAGTACTTC
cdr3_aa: CASTLDRVRDEQYF

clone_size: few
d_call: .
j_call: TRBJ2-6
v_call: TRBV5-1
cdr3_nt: TGCGCCAGCAGCGCCGACCTCTCTGGGGCCAACGTCCTGACTTTC
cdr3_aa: CASSADLSGANVLTF

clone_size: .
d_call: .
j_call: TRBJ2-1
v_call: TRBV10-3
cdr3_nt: TGTACCATCAGTGTAAACTTGCCTAGCGTCGACGGGTACAATGAGCAGTTCTTC
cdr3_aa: CTISVNLPSVDGYNEQFF

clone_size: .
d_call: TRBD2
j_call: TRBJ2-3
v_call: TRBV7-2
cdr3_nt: TGTGCCAGCAGCTTTTCCTCGCGATGGGCGGGAGGTGATACGCAGTATTTT
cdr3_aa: CASSFSSRWAGGDTQYF

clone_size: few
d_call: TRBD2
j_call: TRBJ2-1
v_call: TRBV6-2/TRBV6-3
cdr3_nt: TGTGCCAGCAGTATAGCGGGGGGGCCGAATGAGCAGTTCTTC
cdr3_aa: CASSIAGGPNEQFF

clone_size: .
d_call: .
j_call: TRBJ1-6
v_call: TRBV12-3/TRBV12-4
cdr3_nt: TGTGCCAGCAGCCCTACCTATAGGAGGGGGTGGGATTCACCCCTCCACTTT
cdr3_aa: CASSPTYRRGWDSPLHF

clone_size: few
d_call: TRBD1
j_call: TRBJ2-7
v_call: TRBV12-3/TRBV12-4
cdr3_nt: TGTGCCAGCAGCCCAGAGAACAGGGGCACCTACGAGCAGTACTTC
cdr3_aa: CASSPENRGTYEQYF

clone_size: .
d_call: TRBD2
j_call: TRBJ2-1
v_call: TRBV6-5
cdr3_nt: TGTGCCAGCAGTTACTCCTTCACTAGCGGCGCACCTCATGAGCAGTTCTTC
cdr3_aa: CASSYSFTSGAPHEQFF

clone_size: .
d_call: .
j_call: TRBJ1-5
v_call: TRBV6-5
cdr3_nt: TGTGCCAGCAGGGGGGGGACGGGCAGCAATCAGCCCCAGCATTTT
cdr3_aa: CASRGGTGSNQPQHF

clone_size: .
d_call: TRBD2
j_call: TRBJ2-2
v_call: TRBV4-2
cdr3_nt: TGTGCCAGCAGCCAAGAACCGGGAGGCACCGGGGAGCTGTTTTTT
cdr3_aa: CASSQEPGGTGELFF

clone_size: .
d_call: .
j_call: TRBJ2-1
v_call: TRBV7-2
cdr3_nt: TGTGCCAGCAGCTTGCTCCTAGCGCCCCAACAGACCCAGTTCTTC
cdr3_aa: CASSLLLAPQQTQFF

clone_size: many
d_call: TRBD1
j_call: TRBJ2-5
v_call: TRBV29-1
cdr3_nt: TGCAGCGTCGACAGGGGGCTTCAAGAGACCCAGTACTTC
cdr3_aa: CSVDRGLQETQYF

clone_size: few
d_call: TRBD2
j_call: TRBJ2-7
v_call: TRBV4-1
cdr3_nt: TGCGCCAGCAGCCAAGTGGGTCGTAACTCGGGGGGCTCCTACGAGCAGTACTTC
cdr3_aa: CASSQVGRNSGGSYEQYF

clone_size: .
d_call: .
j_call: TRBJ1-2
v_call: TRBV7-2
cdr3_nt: TGTGCCAGCAGCAACCAGGGTACATCCTATGGCTACACCTTC
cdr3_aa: CASSNQGTSYGYTF

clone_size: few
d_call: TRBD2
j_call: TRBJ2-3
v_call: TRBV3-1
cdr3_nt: TGTGCCAGCAGCCAAGAGGCTAGCGGGGGGACGAGAGCTGCAGATACGCAGTATTTT
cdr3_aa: CASSQEASGGTRAADTQYF

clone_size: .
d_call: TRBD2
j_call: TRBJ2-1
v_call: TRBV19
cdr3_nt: TGTGCCAGTAGTTTTCGAGCCGGGACTAGGACTCCAAATGAGCAGTTCTTC
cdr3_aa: CASSFRAGTRTPNEQFF

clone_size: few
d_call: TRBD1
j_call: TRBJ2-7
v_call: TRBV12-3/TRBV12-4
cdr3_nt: TGTGCCAGCAGTTCATCCACAGGGGCCCACGAGCAGTACTTC
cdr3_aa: CASSSSTGAHEQYF

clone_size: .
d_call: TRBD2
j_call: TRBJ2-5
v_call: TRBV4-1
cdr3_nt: TGCGCCAGCAGCCGCTCGACTAGCGGACTCTACAATGAGCAGTACTTC
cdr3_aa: CASSRSTSGLYNEQYF

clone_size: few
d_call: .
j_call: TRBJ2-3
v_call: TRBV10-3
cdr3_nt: TGTGCCATCAGTGAGCTAGGGGGGGATACGCAGTATTTT
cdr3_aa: CAISELGGDTQYF

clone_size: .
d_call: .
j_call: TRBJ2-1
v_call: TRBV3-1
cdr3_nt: TGTGCCAGCAGCCAGAGGACAGTCGCCAATGAGCAGTTCTTC
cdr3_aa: CASSQRTVANEQFF

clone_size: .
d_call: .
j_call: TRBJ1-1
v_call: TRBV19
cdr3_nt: TGTGCCAGTATTTTGGGGGGACCTAGGAACACTGAAGCTTTCTTT
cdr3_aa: CASILGGPRNTEAFF

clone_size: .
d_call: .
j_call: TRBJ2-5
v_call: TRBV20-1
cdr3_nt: TGCAGTGCACCGGACTACAATGAGCAGTACTTC
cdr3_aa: CSAPDYNEQYF

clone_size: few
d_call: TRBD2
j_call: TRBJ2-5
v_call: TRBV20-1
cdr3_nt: TGCAGTGCTAGAACCCCGGGGGGCCAAGAGACCCAGTACTTC
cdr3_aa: CSARTPGGQETQYF

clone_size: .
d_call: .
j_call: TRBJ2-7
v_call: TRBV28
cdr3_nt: TGTGCCATCGAAGGGCCGAACGAGCAGTACTTC
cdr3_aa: CAIEGPNEQYF

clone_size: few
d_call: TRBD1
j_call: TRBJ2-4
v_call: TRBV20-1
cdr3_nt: TGCAGTTCCCCGGGACAGGGAATTAAAAACATTCAGTACTTC
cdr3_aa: CSSPGQGIKNIQYF

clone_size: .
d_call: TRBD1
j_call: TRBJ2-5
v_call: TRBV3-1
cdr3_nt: TGTGCCAGCAGCCAAACGGACAGGGGGCTTCGGAAGACCCAGTACTTC
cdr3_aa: CASSQTDRGLRKTQYF

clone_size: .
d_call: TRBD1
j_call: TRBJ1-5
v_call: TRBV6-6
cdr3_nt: TGTGCCAGCAGTCCTCCGGGACAGGAAAATCAGCCCCAGCATTTT
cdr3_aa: CASSPPGQENQPQHF

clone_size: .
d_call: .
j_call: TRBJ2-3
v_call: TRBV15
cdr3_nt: TGTGCCACCAGCAGAGATATTTCGGGAGTTCCAGATACGCAGTATTTT
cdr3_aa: CATSRDISGVPDTQYF

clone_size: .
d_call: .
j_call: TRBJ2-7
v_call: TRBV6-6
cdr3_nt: TGTGCCAGCAGTTTGGGAACACTCTCCGGCGAGCAGTACTTC
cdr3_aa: CASSLGTLSGEQYF

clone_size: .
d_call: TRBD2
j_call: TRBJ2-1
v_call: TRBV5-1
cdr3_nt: TGCGCCAGCAGCTTGGGGACTAGCGGGGGGGCCCCCTACAATGAGCAGTTCTTC
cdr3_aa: CASSLGTSGGAPYNEQFF

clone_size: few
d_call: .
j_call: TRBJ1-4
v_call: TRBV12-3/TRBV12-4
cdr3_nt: TGTGCCAGCAGTTTTTGGGGCAGGGCTGAAAAACTGTTTTTT
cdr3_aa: CASSFWGRAEKLFF

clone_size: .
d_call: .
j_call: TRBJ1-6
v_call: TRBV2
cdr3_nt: TGTGCCAGCAGTGAAGCGCAGGGGATGAATTCACCCCTCCACTTT
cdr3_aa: CASSEAQGMNSPLHF